The present T cell receptor (beta chain) was sequenced within a study of blood T cells in healthy people across ages. CDR1 is KGHDR, CDR2 SFDVKD, per germline. The CDR3 runs to 20 residues. After removal of 0 bases from V and 3 bases from J, the junction contained 12 bases not matched to a gene. A second PCR, run for about 6 to 12 cycles, used a sample-barcoded 5' primer plus a J-beta primer mix. MiXCR, applied by TCRdb to the 5' RACE reads, yields one record per CDR3 protein. Of under 700,000 distinct CDR3 sequences detected, around 24% appear once; the ten largest clones hold roughly 9.4%. This sample also appeared in a second study, on T cells of mothers and their children.

The V call is TRBV24-1, the J call TRBJ2-1, with 11 nucleotides matching TRBD2. The material sequenced was blood. The clonotype originates from a boy aged 5-17 years in good health. CDR3 residues: CATSDLTTSGRTVGYNEQFF. The CDR3 nucleotides are TGTGCCACCAGTGATTTGACCACTAGCGGGAGAACTGTAGGCTACAATGAGCAGTTCTTC.